The next 5 T cell receptor beta chains were all read from a single sample in a study of cytomegalovirus exposure and HLA in healthy donors (dated by TCRdb to the late 2010s). Libraries were made using the immunoSEQ multiplex PCR assay. As stored in TCRdb, this immuneACCESS dataset retains in-frame rearrangements with V and J assigned. A fraction of the clones does not appear; measured against another copy, unresolved V genes explain less than half of the discrepancy, and the remainder lacks a known reason. The table for this sample lists about 130,000 clones; 89% of them were counted only once. Of the sample, around 3.3% falls within the top ten clones. The sequenced material came from PBMCs. Source of these receptors: a young man in good health and CMV-seronegative.

V usage is TRBV4-1 and J usage is TRBJ1-1, with D maybe TRBD1 (6 bases). The length of the CDR3 is 18 residues. Deletions cut 3 bases from V and 3 bases from J, with 23 bases between. CDR1 is MGHRA, CDR2 YSYEKL, per germline. This chain's CDR3 is CASSQEIWARGRDTEAFF. Here the CDR3 DNA reads TGCGCCAGCAGCCAGGAGATATGGGCCAGGGGCCGGGACACTGAAGCTTTCTTT.

In the case of this clone: The sample carries other DNA sequences with the same CDR3. The rearrangement links TRBV7-9 to TRBJ1-1, with D unclear. This CDR3 region has 13 residues. Germline V gene lookup returns CDR1 SEHNR and CDR2 FQNEAQ (reference sequence). Trimming left V 2 bases short and J 2 bases short, with 6 bases between. CDR3 region: CASSLRGNTEAFF. CDR3 nucleotides: TGTGCCAGCAGCTTACGGGGAAACACTGAAGCTTTCTTT.

The V call is TRBV19, the J call TRBJ2-4; no definite D call. V was trimmed by 3 bases and J by 0 bases, leaving 6 bases between them. Per germline, CDR1 LNHDA and CDR2 SQIVND (reference sequence). This CDR3 is 14 amino acids long. CDR3 DNA: TGTGCCAGTAGTATGCAGGCAGCCAAAAACATTCAGTACTTC. It yields the protein CASSMQAAKNIQYF.

This chain joins TRBV11-2 and TRBJ2-4, with a possible D match to TRBD2 (6 bases). V was shortened by 6 bases and J by 8 bases, with 20 bases between the two germline ends. The CDR3 contains 15 residues. Germline V lookup: CDR1 SGHAT, CDR2 FQNNGV. The CDR3 nucleotides read TGTGCCAGCAGAAAATGGGGAGGTGGAAGAGACATTCAGTACTTC. Protein product: CASRKWGGGRDIQYF.

The CDR3 protein is CASGAPGGKLTGNTIYF. In nucleotides, the CDR3 is TGTGCCAGCGGGGCCCCAGGGGGAAAACTTACTGGAAACACCATATATTTT. The chain recombines TRBV7-9 with TRBJ1-3, with 7 bases identical to TRBD1. The CDR3 length is 17 residues. Germline V lookup: CDR1 SEHNR, CDR2 FQNEAQ (reference sequence). V gave up 8 bases and J gave up 2 bases; unmatched junction bases: 15.